Listed here is a single T cell receptor (beta chain). The target antigen is unknown. The data belong to a study of T cell responses to AZD1222 COVID-19 vaccine. Deletions cut 2 bases from V and 5 bases from J, with 8 bases between. The CDR3 is 13 amino acids. Germline-derived CDR1 and CDR2 are KGHDR and SFDVKD. Sequencing used immunoSEQ multiplex PCR; TCRdb keeps in-frame clones, though not all of them. The sample lists about 97,000 clones; 85% to 90% were seen once. Study-wide findings and caveats: Clonal diversity was possibly underestimated; the donors were predominantly white British and more often female.

This TCR was recovered from an adult in good health. Sample: peripheral blood, taken on day 0 of AZD1222 vaccination. The V call is TRBV24-1, the J call TRBJ2-5; a possible D gene is TRBD2 (5 bases). Here the CDR3 DNA reads TGTGCCACCAGTGATTATAGAGGGGAGACCCAGTACTTC. Protein sequence: CATSDYRGETQYF.